This is a list of T cell receptor beta chains from one sample in a study of T-cell reconstitution after alpha-beta-depleted transplantation in children. TCRdb fed the PCR reads into MiXCR, producing one record per CDR3 protein. This sample has about 610,000 distinct CDR3 sequences, with roughly a tenth found just once. The material was PBMCs from the stem cell graft donor, obtained from the stem cell graft. Every receptor here comes from a human donor who donated a stem cell graft to a child with acute myeloid leukemia. Both conserved end residues are part of each CDR3. The order of the fields is D gene, clone size, J gene, V gene, CDR3 DNA, CDR3 protein. D genes are given only for firm matches. A row's size may be missing; if present it is once, few, many or a size class.

.,few,TRBJ1-2,TRBV7-6,TGTGCCAGCAGCACAAGTACCAGGGGTCCTAAGAACTATGGCTACACCTTC,CASSTSTRGPKNYGYTF
.,.,TRBJ2-2,TRBV9,TGTGCCAGCAACGAACAGCGAGCTGGGACCGGGGAGCTGTTTTTT,CASNEQRAGTGELFF
TRBD1,few,TRBJ2-7,TRBV28,TGTGCCAGCAGTTTTACCGGACAGGGCCAGTACTTC,CASSFTGQGQYF
TRBD2,.,TRBJ2-2,TRBV9,TGTGCCAGCAGCATCGGACTAGCGAACACCGGGGAGCTGTTTTTT,CASSIGLANTGELFF
.,many,TRBJ1-2,TRBV7-3,TGTGCCAGCAGCTTAAGGGTTGGGGGTCTAAAGTATGGCTACACCTTC,CASSLRVGGLKYGYTF
TRBD2,.,TRBJ2-2,TRBV5-4,TGTGCCAGCAGCCCCGGGACTAGCGGGCCCACCGGGGAGCTGTTTTTT,CASSPGTSGPTGELFF
TRBD1,.,TRBJ2-7,TRBV2,TGTGCCAGCACCATACCGGGACAGCCCTACGAGCAGTACTTC,CASTIPGQPYEQYF
TRBD2,.,TRBJ2-3,TRBV7-8,TGTGCCAGCAGCTCCCTCTTTAGCGGGAGGGGCACAGATACGCAGTATTTT,CASSSLFSGRGTDTQYF
.,few,TRBJ1-6,TRBV9,TGTGCCAGCAGCGTAGGTGGTGAACTGAATTCACCCCTCCACTTT,CASSVGGELNSPLHF
TRBD1,.,TRBJ2-5,TRBV24-1,TGTGCCACCAGTGGGCCGACAGGGGGGGGAGAGACCCAGTACTTC,CATSGPTGGGETQYF
.,few,TRBJ2-5,TRBV5-1,TGCGCCAGCAGCTTCAGGAGGGCGGAACAAGCGACCCAGTACTTC,CASSFRRAEQATQYF
TRBD2,many,TRBJ2-1,TRBV7-3,TGTGCCAGCAGCCTAGCGGGAGTGAACAATGAGCAGTTCTTC,CASSLAGVNNEQFF
.,few,TRBJ2-1,TRBV11-3,TGTGCCAGCAGCAGCCGTAGGGCCCCTTACAATGAGCAGTTCTTC,CASSSRRAPYNEQFF
TRBD2,few,TRBJ2-3,TRBV20-1,TGCAGTACTAAGGGGCTAGCGGGGAACACAGATACGCAGTATTTT,CSTKGLAGNTDTQYF
.,many,TRBJ2-1,TRBV29-1,TGCAGCGCTGGGGGGTGGGGGAAGGACAATGAGCAGTTCTTC,CSAGGWGKDNEQFF
TRBD1,.,TRBJ1-5,TRBV5-1,TGCGCCAGCAGCCCGGGACAGGGGGCTATTCAGCCCCAGCATTTT,CASSPGQGAIQPQHF
.,.,TRBJ1-4,TRBV7-9,TGTGCCAGCAGCTCCCCTTTGCCCAATGAAAAACTGTTTTTT,CASSSPLPNEKLFF
.,.,TRBJ2-5,TRBV28,TGTGCCAGCAGTTTTACCCATAGCGCCTCCGTCCAAGAGACCCAGTACTTC,CASSFTHSASVQETQYF
.,many,TRBJ2-3,TRBV5-1,TGCGCCAGCAGCCCTGGTGACTCTGTATTTGATACGCAGTATTTT,CASSPGDSVFDTQYF
.,few,TRBJ1-2,TRBV10-3,TGTGCCACTTCTCCAGGGGCGAACTATGGCTACACCTTC,CATSPGANYGYTF
.,.,TRBJ2-3,TRBV7-2,TGTGCCAGCAGCCGAGACAAGGGAGTCACAGATACGCAGTATTTT,CASSRDKGVTDTQYF
.,few,TRBJ2-5,TRBV6-2/TRBV6-3,TGTGCCAGCAGTTACTCGGCCAGAGAGGATTGGCAAGAGACCCAGTACTTC,CASSYSAREDWQETQYF
TRBD2,many,TRBJ2-1,TRBV24-1,TGTGCCACCAGTGATCCGGGGACTAGCGGGAGGCGATCAGTCAATGAGCAGTTCTTC,CATSDPGTSGRRSVNEQFF
.,.,TRBJ1-2,TRBV6-5,TGTGCCAGCAGTTGGCTACAGGGAGACTATGGCTACACCTTC,CASSWLQGDYGYTF
TRBD1,few,TRBJ1-1,TRBV3-1,TGTGCCAGCAGCCAATCGGGACAGGGGACTGAAGCTTTCTTT,CASSQSGQGTEAFF